A selection of T cell receptor beta chains follows, all from one sample in a study of CD8+CD57+ T cells in acquired aplastic anemia. TCRdb re-called the reads through MiXCR, storing one row per CDR3 protein. The table shows fewer than 200,000 distinct CDR3 sequences, with about 60% occurring only once. Sequenced input: sorted CD4+, CD8+, or CD8+CD57+ T cells (not recorded which) from PBMCs. The source is a human donor in good health. Each CDR3 is given with its conserved first and last residue. The D gene is left open where the match is weak. Only some rows state a clone size, as once, few, many or a class for expanded clones.

TRBJ1-5	-	-	TRBV2	CASTREDSNQPQHF	TGTGCCAGCACTAGAGAAGATAGCAATCAGCCCCAGCATTTT
TRBJ1-5	-	-	TRBV20-1	CSAGRTDQPQHF	TGCAGTGCGGGGAGGACAGATCAGCCCCAGCATTTT
TRBJ2-3	-	-	TRBV9	CASTLGLVKDTQYF	TGTGCCAGCACTTTAGGACTTGTCAAAGATACGCAGTATTTT
TRBJ2-3	TRBD1	-	TRBV6-5	CASSYDRGITGTQYF	TGCGCCAGCAGTTACGACAGGGGAATCACAGGTACGCAGTATTTT
TRBJ2-7	-	-	TRBV6-1	CASSIGLHYEQYF	TGTGCCAGCAGCATCGGGCTCCACTACGAGCAGTACTTC
TRBJ1-2	TRBD1	-	TRBV9	CASSPPQTGGDGYTF	TGTGCCAGCAGCCCCCCCCAGACAGGGGGCGATGGCTACACCTTC
TRBJ1-1	TRBD1	once	TRBV5-8	CASSLSGTGGYSEAFF	TGTGCCAGCAGCTTAAGCGGGACAGGGGGTTATAGTGAAGCTTTCTTT
TRBJ1-2	-	once	TRBV20-1	CSAGGTASNYGYTF	TGCAGCGCGGGGGGGACCGCTTCTAACTATGGCTACACCTTC
TRBJ1-2	-	few	TRBV2	CASSELGTYGYTF	TGTGCCAGCAGTGAGTTGGGGACCTATGGCTACACCTTC
TRBJ1-1	-	many	TRBV11-3	CASSSTRPERRAFF	TGTGCCAGCAGCTCGACAAGACCTGAACGGAGGGCTTTCTTT
TRBJ2-7	-	many	TRBV6-1	CASSALGASYEQYF	TGTGCCAGCAGTGCCCTAGGTGCCTCCTACGAGCAGTACTTC
TRBJ2-7	-	-	TRBV5-5	CASSLEIGKDYERYF	TGTGCCAGCAGCTTGGAGATAGGCAAAGACTACGAGCGGTACTTC
TRBJ2-7	-	-	TRBV11-2	CASSGGTNYEQYF	TGTGCCAGCAGCGGCGGGACAAACTACGAGCAGTACTTC
TRBJ2-7	TRBD2	many	TRBV5-6	CASSTGEGYEQYF	TGTGCCAGCAGCACGGGGGAGGGCTACGAGCAGTACTTC
TRBJ2-5	-	few	TRBV7-9	CASSSRGARETQYF	TGTGCCAGCAGCTCACGAGGGGCGCGAGAGACCCAGTACTTC
TRBJ2-2	TRBD2	-	TRBV7-9	CASSYREATGELFF	TGTGCCAGCAGCTATCGGGAGGCCACCGGGGAGCTGTTTTTT
TRBJ2-7	TRBD2	many	TRBV9	CASSEGTIAGGNEQYF	TGTGCCAGCAGCGAGGGAACGATAGCGGGAGGAAACGAGCAGTACTTC
TRBJ2-7	TRBD1	many	TRBV12-5	CASGLDPGQEQYF	TGTGCTAGTGGTTTGGACCCGGGACAGGAGCAGTACTTC
TRBJ1-6	-	-	TRBV27	CASSWISVGYTSPLHF	TGTGCCAGCAGTTGGATCTCAGTGGGATATACTTCACCCCTCCACTTT
TRBJ2-5	-	many	TRBV7-9	CASSAFGDILRETQYF	TGTGCCAGCAGCGCGTTTGGGGACATCCTTCGGGAGACCCAGTACTTC
TRBJ2-7	TRBD1	-	TRBV5-1	CASNPGQVHYEQYF	TGCGCCAGCAACCCGGGACAGGTTCACTACGAGCAGTACTTC
TRBJ1-2	TRBD1	many	TRBV19	CASHDSTGDGYTF	TGTGCCAGTCATGACTCCACAGGGGACGGCTACACCTTC